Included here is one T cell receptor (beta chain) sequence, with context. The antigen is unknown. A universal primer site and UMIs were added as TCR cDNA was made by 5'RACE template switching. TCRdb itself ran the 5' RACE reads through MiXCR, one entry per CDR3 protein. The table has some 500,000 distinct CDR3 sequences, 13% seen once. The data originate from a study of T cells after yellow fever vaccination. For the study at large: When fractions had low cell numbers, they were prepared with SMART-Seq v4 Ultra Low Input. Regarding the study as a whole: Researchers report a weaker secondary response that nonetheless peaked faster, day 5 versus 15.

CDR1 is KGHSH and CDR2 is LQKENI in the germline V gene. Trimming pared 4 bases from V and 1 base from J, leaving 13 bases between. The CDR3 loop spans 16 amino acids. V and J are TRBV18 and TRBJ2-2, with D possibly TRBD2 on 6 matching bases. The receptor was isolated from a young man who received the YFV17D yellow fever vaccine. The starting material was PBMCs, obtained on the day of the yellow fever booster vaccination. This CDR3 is CASSLGRGMNTGELFF. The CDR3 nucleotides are TGTGCCAGCTCACTAGGGCGGGGAATGAACACCGGGGAGCTGTTTTTT.